A selection of T cell receptor beta chains follows, all from one sample in a study of T cells in Graves' hyperthyroidism and ophthalmopathy. TCRdb re-called the multiplex PCR reads through MiXCR, storing one row per CDR3 protein. The data contain some 370,000 distinct CDR3 sequences, 11% to 15% of them singletons. The sequenced sample was blood. The receptor source for this set is a man aged 45-65 years with Graves' ophthalmopathy. CDR3s include the opening cysteine and the closing phenylalanine or tryptophan. D genes are given only for firm matches. Where a row states a size, it is once, few, many or the class of an expanded clone; other rows omit it.

D gene: TRBD2
J gene: TRBJ2-3
clone size: -
V gene: TRBV5-1
CDR3 DNA: TGCGCCAGCGGCCAAGGGGCGGGAGGGCCCGAGACAGATACGCAGTATTTT
CDR3 protein: CASGQGAGGPETDTQYF

D gene: -
J gene: TRBJ2-3
clone size: few
V gene: TRBV18
CDR3 DNA: TGTGCCAGCTCACTGGGATTTGGGACAGATACGCAGTATTTT
CDR3 protein: CASSLGFGTDTQYF

D gene: TRBD2
J gene: TRBJ2-5
clone size: many
V gene: TRBV28
CDR3 DNA: TGTGCCACCACCTTGAGCGGGGCAGGCCAAGAGACCCAGTACTTC
CDR3 protein: CATTLSGAGQETQYF

D gene: -
J gene: TRBJ1-2
clone size: many
V gene: TRBV19
CDR3 DNA: TGTGCCAGTAGTAAACTTCAGGCAACTAACTATGGCTACACCTTC
CDR3 protein: CASSKLQATNYGYTF

D gene: TRBD1
J gene: TRBJ1-2
clone size: -
V gene: TRBV20-1
CDR3 DNA: TGCAGTGCTAGTGGGACAGGGGACTCTGGCTACACCTTC
CDR3 protein: CSASGTGDSGYTF

D gene: -
J gene: TRBJ1-3
clone size: -
V gene: TRBV19
CDR3 DNA: TGTGCCAGTACCCCCTCCGCAAGTTCGGGCTCTGGCGGAAACACCATATATTTT
CDR3 protein: CASTPSASSGSGGNTIYF

D gene: TRBD1
J gene: TRBJ1-2
clone size: few
V gene: TRBV5-1
CDR3 DNA: TGCGCCAGCAGCCGGGGACAGTACTATGGCTACACCTTC
CDR3 protein: CASSRGQYYGYTF

D gene: TRBD2
J gene: TRBJ2-1
clone size: few
V gene: TRBV29-1
CDR3 DNA: TGCAGCGTCGATCTAGCGGGAATTAATGAGCAGTTCTTC
CDR3 protein: CSVDLAGINEQFF

D gene: -
J gene: TRBJ2-3
clone size: few
V gene: TRBV19
CDR3 DNA: TGTGCCAGTAGTAAGCTAGCGCATAACACAGATACGCAGTATTTT
CDR3 protein: CASSKLAHNTDTQYF

D gene: -
J gene: TRBJ2-2
clone size: -
V gene: TRBV9
CDR3 DNA: TGTGCCAGCAGCGTAATGCCGCTAGGACAGAACACCGGGGAGCTGTTTTTT
CDR3 protein: CASSVMPLGQNTGELFF

D gene: TRBD1
J gene: TRBJ1-2
clone size: -
V gene: TRBV6-1
CDR3 DNA: TGTGCCAGCAGTACGCGGGACAGATACTATGGCTACACCTTC
CDR3 protein: CASSTRDRYYGYTF

D gene: -
J gene: TRBJ2-3
clone size: few
V gene: TRBV29-1
CDR3 DNA: TGCAGCGTCGACCCCGGGGGCACAGATACGCAGTATTTT
CDR3 protein: CSVDPGGTDTQYF

D gene: -
J gene: TRBJ1-5
clone size: -
V gene: TRBV29-1
CDR3 DNA: TGCAGCGTTGAAGGCCAGCCTCCAGGGGCCCAGCATTTT
CDR3 protein: CSVEGQPPGAQHF

D gene: -
J gene: TRBJ2-7
clone size: few
V gene: TRBV19
CDR3 DNA: TGTGCCAGTAGTATCCGGGAACAGGGTTTCTACGAGCAGTACTTC
CDR3 protein: CASSIREQGFYEQYF

D gene: TRBD2
J gene: TRBJ2-1
clone size: many
V gene: TRBV11-3
CDR3 DNA: TGTGCCAGCAGCTCACGGACTAGCGGGAGGTCCCCCTACAATGAGCAGTTCTTC
CDR3 protein: CASSSRTSGRSPYNEQFF

D gene: -
J gene: TRBJ2-3
clone size: few
V gene: TRBV2
CDR3 DNA: TGTGCCAGCAGTGAAGCGCCTGAAGCCGATACGCAGTATTTT
CDR3 protein: CASSEAPEADTQYF

D gene: -
J gene: TRBJ2-1
clone size: many
V gene: TRBV6-5
CDR3 DNA: TGTGCCAGCAGTTACTTATCCGGGACTCTAACCTCCTACAATGAGCAGTTCTTC
CDR3 protein: CASSYLSGTLTSYNEQFF

D gene: -
J gene: TRBJ1-5
clone size: many
V gene: TRBV12-3/TRBV12-4
CDR3 DNA: TGTGCCAGCAGTTTAACAGTCCTTAATCAGCCCCAGCATTTT
CDR3 protein: CASSLTVLNQPQHF

D gene: -
J gene: TRBJ1-5
clone size: many
V gene: TRBV3-1
CDR3 DNA: TGTGCCAGCAGCCAGGGTCTAATTAGCAATCAGCCCCAGCATTTT
CDR3 protein: CASSQGLISNQPQHF

D gene: -
J gene: TRBJ2-6
clone size: -
V gene: TRBV7-2
CDR3 DNA: TGTGTCAGCAGCTCCAGACAGTTTGGGGCCAACGCCCTGACTTTC
CDR3 protein: CVSSSRQFGANALTF

D gene: TRBD2
J gene: TRBJ2-3
clone size: few
V gene: TRBV6-5
CDR3 DNA: TGTGCCAGCAGTTACTCGGGGAGGGGAATAACAGATACGCAGTATTTT
CDR3 protein: CASSYSGRGITDTQYF

D gene: -
J gene: TRBJ2-7
clone size: -
V gene: TRBV29-1
CDR3 DNA: TGCAGCGTTGCTGTGACTCGGGGACGCGAGCAGTACTTC
CDR3 protein: CSVAVTRGREQYF

D gene: TRBD1
J gene: TRBJ2-1
clone size: few
V gene: TRBV4-1
CDR3 DNA: TGCGCCAGCAGCAGTCCCGGGACAGGGGTTCTTAATGAGCAGTTCTTC
CDR3 protein: CASSSPGTGVLNEQFF

D gene: -
J gene: TRBJ2-5
clone size: -
V gene: TRBV6-1
CDR3 DNA: TGTGCCAGCACGGCGAATCAGTACCAAGAGACCCAGTACTTC
CDR3 protein: CASTANQYQETQYF

D gene: -
J gene: TRBJ2-5
clone size: many
V gene: TRBV13
CDR3 DNA: TGTGCCAGCAGCTTGTTGACAGGGACTTCAGTTACGGGGGAGACCCAGTACTTC
CDR3 protein: CASSLLTGTSVTGETQYF

D gene: TRBD1
J gene: TRBJ1-3
clone size: -
V gene: TRBV7-9
CDR3 DNA: TGTGCCAGCAGGGGGACAGGTTCGGAGGACACCATATATTTT
CDR3 protein: CASRGTGSEDTIYF

D gene: -
J gene: TRBJ2-7
clone size: many
V gene: TRBV4-2
CDR3 DNA: TGTGCCAGCAGCCAAGGGAGAGGGAGTATACACGAGCAGTACTTC
CDR3 protein: CASSQGRGSIHEQYF

D gene: -
J gene: TRBJ1-5
clone size: many
V gene: TRBV28
CDR3 DNA: TGTGCCAGCAGCGGGACACTCGGCAATCAGCCCCAGCATTTT
CDR3 protein: CASSGTLGNQPQHF

D gene: TRBD2
J gene: TRBJ2-3
clone size: many
V gene: TRBV3-1
CDR3 DNA: TGTGCCAGCAGCCAGATAGGACTAGCGGATTTCACAGATACGCAGTATTTT
CDR3 protein: CASSQIGLADFTDTQYF

D gene: -
J gene: TRBJ2-1
clone size: -
V gene: TRBV5-4
CDR3 DNA: TGTGCCAGCAGCTTGCGTCGGGCTTTCTCCTACAATGAGCAGTTCTTC
CDR3 protein: CASSLRRAFSYNEQFF

D gene: -
J gene: TRBJ1-4
clone size: many
V gene: TRBV3-1
CDR3 DNA: TGTGCCAGCAGCCAAGGGGGGGCAACTAATGAAAAACTGTTTTTT
CDR3 protein: CASSQGGATNEKLFF

D gene: TRBD1
J gene: TRBJ1-5
clone size: -
V gene: TRBV10-3
CDR3 DNA: TGTGCCATCAGTCCGGGACAGGGGCAGCCCCAGCATTTT
CDR3 protein: CAISPGQGQPQHF

D gene: TRBD1
J gene: TRBJ2-7
clone size: many
V gene: TRBV27
CDR3 DNA: TGTGCCAGCAGTTCCACACTCGGGACAGGGGGCCTTTATCCCTACGAGCAGTACTTC
CDR3 protein: CASSSTLGTGGLYPYEQYF

D gene: TRBD2
J gene: TRBJ2-7
clone size: many
V gene: TRBV12-3/TRBV12-4
CDR3 DNA: TGTGCCAGCAGTTATAGCGGGGACGAGCAGTACTTC
CDR3 protein: CASSYSGDEQYF

D gene: TRBD2
J gene: TRBJ2-1
clone size: many
V gene: TRBV11-3
CDR3 DNA: TGTGCCAGCAGCTTAGTGTTAGCGGGAGTGAACAATGAGCAGTTCTTC
CDR3 protein: CASSLVLAGVNNEQFF

D gene: -
J gene: TRBJ2-1
clone size: many
V gene: TRBV7-2
CDR3 DNA: TGTGCCAGCAGCCTAAAAGGCCTGAGCTCCTACAATGAGCAGTTCTTC
CDR3 protein: CASSLKGLSSYNEQFF

D gene: -
J gene: TRBJ1-1
clone size: -
V gene: TRBV4-1
CDR3 DNA: TGCGCCAGCAGCCAAGGTCTTACGCGTACCAACACTGAAGCTTTCTTT
CDR3 protein: CASSQGLTRTNTEAFF

D gene: TRBD2
J gene: TRBJ2-3
clone size: few
V gene: TRBV19
CDR3 DNA: TGTGCCAGTAGCCAGCGGGAGGCGCCTAGCACAGATACGCAGTATTTT
CDR3 protein: CASSQREAPSTDTQYF

D gene: TRBD1
J gene: TRBJ2-1
clone size: many
V gene: TRBV24-1
CDR3 DNA: TGTGCCACCAGTGATTTGAAAGGAGCGGGACAGGGGGCTTTTGAGCAGTTCTTC
CDR3 protein: CATSDLKGAGQGAFEQFF

D gene: -
J gene: TRBJ1-1
clone size: many
V gene: TRBV12-3/TRBV12-4
CDR3 DNA: TGTGCCAGCACCAGACGTACAGGAGCGCTGAACACTGAAGCTTTCTTT
CDR3 protein: CASTRRTGALNTEAFF